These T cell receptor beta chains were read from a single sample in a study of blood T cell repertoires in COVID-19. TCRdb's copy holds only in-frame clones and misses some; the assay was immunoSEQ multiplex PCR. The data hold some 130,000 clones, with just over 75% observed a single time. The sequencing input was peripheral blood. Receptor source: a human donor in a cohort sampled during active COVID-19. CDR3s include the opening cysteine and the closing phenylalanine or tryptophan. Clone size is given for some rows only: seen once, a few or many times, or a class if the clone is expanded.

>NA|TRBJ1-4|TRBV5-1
CASSLDGRSLEKLFF
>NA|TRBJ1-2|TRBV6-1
CASSEGQGLRYTF
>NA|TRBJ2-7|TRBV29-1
CSVEDEVANPYEQYF
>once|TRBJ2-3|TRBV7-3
CASSSSGASTDTQYF
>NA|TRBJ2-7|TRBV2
CASRTDRVPYEQYF
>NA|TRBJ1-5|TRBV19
CASSLEILDRSAGNQPQHF
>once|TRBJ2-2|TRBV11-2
CASSLGARGGRELFF
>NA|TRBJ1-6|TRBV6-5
CASSYGWGLGSPLHF
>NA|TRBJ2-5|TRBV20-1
CSAPKETQYF
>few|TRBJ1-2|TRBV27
CASSLGQGDGYTF
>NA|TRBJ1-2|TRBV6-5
CASRLDREASGGYTF
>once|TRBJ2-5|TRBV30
CAWTPGTSGETQYF
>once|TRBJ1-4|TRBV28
CASSLNRGTGNEKLFF
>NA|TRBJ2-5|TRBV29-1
CSATERRTGEAQYF
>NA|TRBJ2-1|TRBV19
CASSPRGGTPNEQFF
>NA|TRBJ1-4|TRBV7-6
CASSSPGGQPATNEKLFF
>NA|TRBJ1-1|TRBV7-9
CASSLYEMEGANTEAFF
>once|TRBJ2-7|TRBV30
CAWMFSVAGEQYF
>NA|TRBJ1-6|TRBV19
CASSLTGINSPLHF
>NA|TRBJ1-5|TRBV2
CASSGGQGDQPQHF
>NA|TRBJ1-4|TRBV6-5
CASSPRNAGWEKLFF
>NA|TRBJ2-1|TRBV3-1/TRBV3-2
CASSQGGGVFNEQFF
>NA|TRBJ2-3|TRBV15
CATSRDTRGSTDTQYF
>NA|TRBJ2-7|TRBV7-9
CASSLAIQGNEQYF
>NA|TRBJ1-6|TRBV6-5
CASSYSGHRSPLHF
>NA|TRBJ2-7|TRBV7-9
CASSQTTGNEQYF
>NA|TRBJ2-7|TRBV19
CASSIFDEHSPSYEQYF
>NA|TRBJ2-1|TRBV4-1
CASSQSRASGENEQFF
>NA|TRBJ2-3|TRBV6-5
CASSSSSGGAGDTQYF
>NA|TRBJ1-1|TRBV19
CASSRLGAGTEAFF
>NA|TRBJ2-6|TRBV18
CASSDSSGANVLTF
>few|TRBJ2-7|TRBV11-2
CASSRGTESSYEQYF
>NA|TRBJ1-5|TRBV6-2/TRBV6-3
CASSNFRQPQHF
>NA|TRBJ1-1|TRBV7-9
CASTSPGILSTEAFF
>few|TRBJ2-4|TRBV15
CATSSPPTGKNIQYF
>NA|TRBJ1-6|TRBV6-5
CASTLGQGNSPLHF
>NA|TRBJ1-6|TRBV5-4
CASSLDGSPLHF
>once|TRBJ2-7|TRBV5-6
CASSFSGIHEQYF
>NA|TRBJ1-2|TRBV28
CASSSPNQVGYTF
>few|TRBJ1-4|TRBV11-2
CASSPNLPGRDGEKLFF
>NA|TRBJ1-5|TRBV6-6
CASSKTGGGQPQHF
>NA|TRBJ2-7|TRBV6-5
CASSYAGFSEQYF
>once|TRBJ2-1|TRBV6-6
CASRDSTRNEQFF
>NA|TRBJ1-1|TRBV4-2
CASSQDGAGQGIAEAFF
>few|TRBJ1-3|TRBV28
CASSTYTTNRGPRSGNTIYF
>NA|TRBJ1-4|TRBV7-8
CASSLHRPPNEKLFF
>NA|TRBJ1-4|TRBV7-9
CASSPTQGEKLFF
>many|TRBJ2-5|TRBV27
CASSLSSGWETQYF
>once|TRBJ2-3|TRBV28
CASRSPGGTTDTQYF
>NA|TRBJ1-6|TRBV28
CASSFLQTPLHF
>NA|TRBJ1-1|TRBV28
CASRTGQNTEAFF
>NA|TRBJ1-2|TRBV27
CASSLSGQGGGYTF
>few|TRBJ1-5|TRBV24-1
CATSRTGQPQHF
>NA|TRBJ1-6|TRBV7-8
CASSLYSGNSPLHF
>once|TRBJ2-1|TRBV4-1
CASSQKAGGWSTNEQFF